A selection of T cell receptor beta chains follows, all from one sample in a study of cytomegalovirus exposure and HLA in healthy donors. Here immunoSEQ multiplex PCR was the method, and the copy in TCRdb shows in-frame clones only, minus some. Among about 170,000 clones listed, approximately 79% were seen once. The sample was PBMCs. The receptors originated from a woman aged 45-59 years in good health and CMV-seropositive. Both conserved end residues are part of each CDR3. The D gene is left open where the match is weak. Only some rows state a clone size, as once, few, many or a class for expanded clones.

clone_size: .; j_call: TRBJ2-4; v_call: TRBV18; d_call: .; cdr3_aa: CASSPKDSLAKNIQYF; cdr3_nt: TGTGCCAGCTCACCAAAGGACAGTCTAGCCAAAAACATTCAGTACTTC
clone_size: .; j_call: TRBJ2-3; v_call: TRBV5-1; d_call: .; cdr3_aa: CASSPGTFGTDTQYF; cdr3_nt: TGCGCCAGCAGCCCTGGGACTTTTGGCACAGATACGCAGTATTTT
clone_size: .; j_call: TRBJ2-2; v_call: TRBV6-5; d_call: .; cdr3_aa: CASRVGEAGELFF; cdr3_nt: TGTGCCAGCAGAGTCGGTGAGGCCGGGGAGCTGTTTTTT
clone_size: .; j_call: TRBJ1-1; v_call: TRBV28; d_call: .; cdr3_aa: CASSSGLQGTEAFF; cdr3_nt: TGTGCCAGCAGTTCCGGGCTGCAGGGAACTGAAGCTTTCTTT
clone_size: .; j_call: TRBJ2-5; v_call: TRBV27; d_call: .; cdr3_aa: CASSLSGRRGETQYF; cdr3_nt: TGTGCCAGCAGTTTATCAGGGCGCCGGGGAGAGACCCAGTACTTC
clone_size: .; j_call: TRBJ1-5; v_call: TRBV5-4; d_call: TRBD1; cdr3_aa: CASSLGGTGSNQPQHF; cdr3_nt: TGTGCCAGCAGCTTGGGAGGGACAGGGAGCAATCAGCCCCAGCATTTT
clone_size: once; j_call: TRBJ1-5; v_call: TRBV19; d_call: .; cdr3_aa: CASSMRESNQPQHF; cdr3_nt: TGTGCCAGTAGTATGCGGGAGAGCAATCAGCCCCAGCATTTT
clone_size: .; j_call: TRBJ1-1; v_call: TRBV28; d_call: TRBD1; cdr3_aa: CASRGTGPLTEAFF; cdr3_nt: TGTGCCAGCAGAGGGACAGGACCCCTTACTGAAGCTTTCTTT
clone_size: .; j_call: TRBJ1-4; v_call: TRBV9; d_call: TRBD1; cdr3_aa: CASSAGTATNEKLFF; cdr3_nt: TGTGCCAGCAGCGCAGGGACAGCAACTAATGAAAAACTGTTTTTT
clone_size: .; j_call: TRBJ2-3; v_call: TRBV5-4; d_call: TRBD1; cdr3_aa: CASTSTGAGDTQYF; cdr3_nt: TGTGCCAGCACCTCAACAGGGGCGGGAGATACGCAGTATTTT
clone_size: .; j_call: TRBJ1-1; v_call: TRBV6-6; d_call: .; cdr3_aa: CASSPIGVMNTEAFF; cdr3_nt: TGTGCCAGCAGTCCCATCGGGGTTATGAACACTGAAGCTTTCTTT
clone_size: .; j_call: TRBJ2-7; v_call: TRBV10-3; d_call: .; cdr3_aa: CAISSGSPSYEQYF; cdr3_nt: TGTGCCATCAGCTCCGGGTCCCCCTCCTACGAGCAGTACTTC
clone_size: .; j_call: TRBJ1-6; v_call: TRBV28; d_call: TRBD1; cdr3_aa: CASSLPQGADNSPLHF; cdr3_nt: TGTGCCAGCAGTTTACCACAGGGGGCAGATAATTCACCCCTCCACTTT
clone_size: .; j_call: TRBJ2-7; v_call: TRBV28; d_call: TRBD1; cdr3_aa: CASSLSLGDLTRTGISYEQYF; cdr3_nt: TGTGCCAGCAGTTTATCATTAGGGGATCTTACGCGGACAGGGATTTCCTACGAGCAGTACTTC
clone_size: .; j_call: TRBJ2-7; v_call: TRBV10-3; d_call: TRBD1; cdr3_aa: CAISEGQVEQYF; cdr3_nt: TGTGCCATCAGTGAAGGACAGGTAGAGCAGTACTTC
clone_size: once; j_call: TRBJ2-5; v_call: TRBV10-3; d_call: TRBD1; cdr3_aa: CAISPHRGSSETQYF; cdr3_nt: TGTGCCATCAGCCCCCACAGGGGGTCATCAGAGACCCAGTACTTC
clone_size: .; j_call: TRBJ2-5; v_call: TRBV14; d_call: .; cdr3_aa: CASSQFSETQYF; cdr3_nt: TGTGCCAGCAGCCAATTTAGTGAGACCCAGTACTTC
clone_size: once; j_call: TRBJ1-4; v_call: TRBV27; d_call: .; cdr3_aa: CASSYRVYGEKLFF; cdr3_nt: TGTGCCAGCAGTTACAGGGTCTATGGTGAAAAACTGTTTTTT
clone_size: .; j_call: TRBJ2-1; v_call: TRBV10-1; d_call: TRBD2; cdr3_aa: CASSELTSGRDPYNEQFF; cdr3_nt: TGCGCCAGCAGTGAGCTGACTAGCGGGAGAGATCCCTACAATGAGCAGTTCTTC
clone_size: .; j_call: TRBJ2-7; v_call: TRBV5-6; d_call: TRBD1; cdr3_aa: CASSSGDRGRSYEQYF; cdr3_nt: TGTGCCAGCAGCTCGGGTGACAGGGGGCGCTCCTACGAGCAGTACTTC
clone_size: .; j_call: TRBJ1-2; v_call: TRBV5-4; d_call: TRBD1; cdr3_aa: CASSLANKVGQGGGGYTF; cdr3_nt: TGTGCCAGCAGCTTGGCTAATAAGGTTGGACAGGGTGGAGGAGGCTACACCTTC
clone_size: once; j_call: TRBJ1-6; v_call: TRBV9; d_call: .; cdr3_aa: CASSVGLSSPLHF; cdr3_nt: TGTGCCAGCAGCGTAGGACTTTCCTCACCCCTCCACTTT
clone_size: few; j_call: TRBJ2-1; v_call: TRBV19; d_call: TRBD2; cdr3_aa: CASSRLANEQFF; cdr3_nt: TGTGCCAGTAGTAGACTAGCGAATGAGCAGTTCTTC
clone_size: once; j_call: TRBJ1-2; v_call: TRBV9; d_call: TRBD1; cdr3_aa: CASSNSRGDYGYTF; cdr3_nt: TGTGCCAGCAGCAATAGCAGGGGGGACTATGGCTACACCTTC
clone_size: .; j_call: TRBJ1-5; v_call: TRBV28; d_call: .; cdr3_aa: CASGGTARPQHF; cdr3_nt: TGTGCCAGCGGGGGGACCGCTCGGCCCCAGCATTTT
clone_size: .; j_call: TRBJ1-2; v_call: TRBV5-1; d_call: .; cdr3_aa: CASRSGMVGQFYGYTF; cdr3_nt: TGCGCCAGCAGGTCGGGGATGGTAGGACAGTTCTATGGCTACACCTTC
clone_size: .; j_call: TRBJ1-1; v_call: TRBV11-2; d_call: .; cdr3_aa: CASSLGGLATEAFF; cdr3_nt: TGTGCCAGCAGCTTAGGGGGACTAGCCACTGAAGCTTTCTTT
clone_size: .; j_call: TRBJ2-1; v_call: TRBV2; d_call: TRBD1; cdr3_aa: CASSEGQGRNEQFF; cdr3_nt: TGTGCCAGCAGTGAAGGACAGGGGAGGAATGAGCAGTTCTTC
clone_size: .; j_call: TRBJ2-1; v_call: TRBV4-2; d_call: TRBD2; cdr3_aa: CASRHPGLADNEQFF; cdr3_nt: TGTGCCAGCAGGCATCCGGGACTAGCGGACAATGAGCAGTTCTTC
clone_size: .; j_call: TRBJ2-7; v_call: TRBV6-6; d_call: .; cdr3_aa: CASSYNYEQYF; cdr3_nt: TGTGCCAGCAGTTATAATTACGAGCAGTACTTC
clone_size: .; j_call: TRBJ2-7; v_call: TRBV19; d_call: TRBD2; cdr3_aa: CASSPGTSGSTSYEQYF; cdr3_nt: TGTGCCAGTAGTCCCGGGACTAGCGGGAGTACCTCCTACGAGCAGTACTTC
clone_size: .; j_call: TRBJ2-1; v_call: TRBV2; d_call: .; cdr3_aa: CASSLGQRNNEQFF; cdr3_nt: TGTGCCAGCAGTTTGGGGCAGCGAAACAATGAGCAGTTCTTC
clone_size: .; j_call: TRBJ2-5; v_call: TRBV4-1; d_call: TRBD2; cdr3_aa: CASSQDPSASGGRQETQYF; cdr3_nt: TGCGCCAGCAGCCAAGATCCCTCGGCTAGCGGGGGGCGGCAAGAGACCCAGTACTTC
clone_size: .; j_call: TRBJ2-1; v_call: TRBV30; d_call: TRBD2; cdr3_aa: CAWSELADYNEQFF; cdr3_nt: TGTGCCTGGAGTGAACTAGCGGATTACAATGAGCAGTTCTTC
clone_size: few; j_call: TRBJ1-5; v_call: TRBV2; d_call: .; cdr3_aa: CASSGEQQLQPQHF; cdr3_nt: TGTGCCAGCAGTGGTGAACAGCAACTCCAGCCCCAGCATTTT
clone_size: few; j_call: TRBJ1-5; v_call: TRBV28; d_call: TRBD1; cdr3_aa: CASSVPGTGTQPQHF; cdr3_nt: TGTGCCAGCAGTGTGCCCGGGACAGGGACTCAGCCCCAGCATTTT
clone_size: once; j_call: TRBJ1-3; v_call: TRBV7-3; d_call: .; cdr3_aa: CASTYKISSGNTIYF; cdr3_nt: TGTGCCAGCACTTACAAGATTTCCTCTGGAAACACCATATATTTT
clone_size: once; j_call: TRBJ2-1; v_call: TRBV18; d_call: TRBD2; cdr3_aa: CASSPSGSAVNEQFF; cdr3_nt: TGTGCCAGCTCACCGAGCGGGAGTGCGGTGAATGAGCAGTTCTTC
clone_size: .; j_call: TRBJ2-2; v_call: TRBV5-4; d_call: .; cdr3_aa: CASSLVLGAGELFF; cdr3_nt: TGTGCCAGCAGCTTGGTGTTAGGGGCCGGGGAGCTGTTTTTT
clone_size: few; j_call: TRBJ2-3; v_call: TRBV5-6; d_call: TRBD2; cdr3_aa: CASSLVASGRLDTQYF; cdr3_nt: TGTGCCAGCAGCTTGGTAGCTAGCGGGAGATTGGATACGCAGTATTTT